This TCR beta chain was recovered during a study of T cell changes during pregnancy in multiple sclerosis (dated by TCRdb to the late 2010s). For the wider study: The study looked at changes in the T cell repertoire across pregnancy in women with multiple sclerosis.

Library preparation was by the immunoSEQ multiplex PCR assay. This is the immuneACCESS table as TCRdb keeps it, with only in-frame sequences that have V and J called. A part of the clones is gone; compared with another copy, unresolved V genes explain less than half, and the rest is unexplained. A total of more than 30,000 clones appear in this sample, 90% to 95% of them only once. The ten largest clones take up approximately 8.3% of the sample. To note about this clone: Its antigen is not yet known. Base qualities are not provided; no much larger clone lies one nucleotide away.

CDR1 and CDR2, looked up from the germline V gene, are SGDLS and YYNGEE. Trimming takes 2 bases from V and 9 bases from J, and the germline ends sit 20 bases apart. Measured from the cysteine to the phenylalanine, the CDR3 is 15 residues long. The entry retains the CDR3 DNA only, 45 bases that are in frame from base 1. This clonotype was obtained from a female donor with multiple sclerosis, enrolled in a pregnancy study. The V and J segments used are TRBV9 and TRBJ1-2; TRBD1 is a weak D gene call, 6 bases matching. Sequences were derived from CD8+ T cells from peripheral blood mononuclear cells, sampled in the third trimester of pregnancy. The CDR3 is CASSVDGGPGRSYTF. Read as DNA, the sequence is TGTGCCAGCAGCGTCGACGGGGGGCCAGGTCGAAGCTACACCTTC.